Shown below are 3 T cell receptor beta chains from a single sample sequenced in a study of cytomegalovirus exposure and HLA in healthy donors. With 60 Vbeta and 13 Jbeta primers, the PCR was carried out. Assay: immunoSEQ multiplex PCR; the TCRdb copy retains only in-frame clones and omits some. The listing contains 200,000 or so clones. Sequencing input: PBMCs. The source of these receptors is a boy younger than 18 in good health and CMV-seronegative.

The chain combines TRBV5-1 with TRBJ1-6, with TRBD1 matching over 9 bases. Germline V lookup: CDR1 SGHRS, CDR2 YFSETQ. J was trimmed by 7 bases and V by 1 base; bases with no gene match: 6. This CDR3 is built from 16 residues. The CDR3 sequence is CASSLSGTGSNSPLHF. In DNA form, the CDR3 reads TGCGCCAGCAGCTTGTCCGGGACAGGGTCGAATTCACCCCTCCACTTT. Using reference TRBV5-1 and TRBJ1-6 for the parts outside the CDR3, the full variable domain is KAGVTQTPRYLIKTRGQQVTLSCSPISGHRSVSWYQQTPGQGLQFLFEYFSETQRNKGNFPGRFSGRQFSNSRSEMNVSTLELGDSALYLCASSLSGTGSNSPLHFGNGTRLTVT.

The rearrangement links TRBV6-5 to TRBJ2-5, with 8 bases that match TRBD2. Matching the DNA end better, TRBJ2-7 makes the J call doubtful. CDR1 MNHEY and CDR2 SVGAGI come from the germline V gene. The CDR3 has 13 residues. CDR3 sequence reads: CASSSGGPFEQYF. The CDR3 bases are TGTGCCAGCAGTAGCGGGGGTCCCTTCGAGCAGTACTTC.

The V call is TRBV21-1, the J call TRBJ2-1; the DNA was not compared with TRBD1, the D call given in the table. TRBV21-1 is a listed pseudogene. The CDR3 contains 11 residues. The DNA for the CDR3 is TGTGCCAGCGGGCGCTACAATGAGCAGTTCTTC. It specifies CASGRYNEQFF.